This TCR beta chain was captured by sequencing in a study of blood T cell repertoires in COVID-19. Study-wide context: Samples came from the United States, Italy and Spain, spanning acute and convalescent COVID-19.

As handled by the study authors: Nucleated cell counts were estimated from reference gene primer amplification. Profiling relied on immunoSEQ multiplex PCR, and the TCRdb table lists in-frame clones only, not all of them. Clone size and the V and J calls come from that table; the DNA yielded D and trimming. The sample includes 150,000 to 200,000 clones, around 80% of them seen just once. Germline V lookup: CDR1 SGHDT, CDR2 YYEEEE. There are 17 residues in the CDR3. V shed 6 bases, J shed 4 bases, and the junction held 13 bases outside the gene matches. The V call is TRBV5-6, the J call TRBJ1-6; the match to TRBD1 covers 7 bases. The sequence was collected from an elderly woman with active or convalescent COVID-19. The source material was peripheral blood. The CDR3 nucleotides are TGTGCCAGCACCGGAAAGGACAGGCTTTTATATAATTCACCCCTCCACTTT. Protein product: CASTGKDRLLYNSPLHF.